These 9 T cell receptor beta chains were all obtained from the same sample, sequenced in a study of cytomegalovirus exposure and HLA in healthy donors. Using immunoSEQ multiplex PCR, the repertoire was profiled, and TCRdb retains in-frame clones only, with some absent. The sample yields some 180,000 clones, roughly three quarters seen once. The material sequenced was PBMCs. These receptors were collected from a woman in her twenties or thirties in good health and CMV-seronegative.

The chain joins TRBV5-1 to TRBJ2-1; D unclear. The germline V gene encodes CDR1 SGHRS and CDR2 YFSETQ. With 1 base removed from V and 7 bases from J, the gap between germline ends came to 6 bases. The CDR3 spans 12 residues. CDR3 residues: CASSLTGNEQFF. Here the CDR3 DNA reads TGCGCCAGCAGCTTGACGGGTAATGAGCAGTTCTTC.

This clone was recorded a few times. The gene calls are TRBV27 and TRBJ1-6; 9 positions match TRBD1. With 5 bases clipped from V and 10 bases from J, the junction kept 9 bases outside the gene matches. The germline CDR1 and CDR2 sequences are MNHEY and SMNVEV (reference sequence). The CDR3 runs 15 residues. In nucleotides, the CDR3 is TGTGCCAGCAGTCGAGGAGGGGACAGGGCGTCACCCCTCCACTTT. As protein: CASSRGGDRASPLHF.

On this clone itself: Compared with germline, one end of the junction differs, possibly owing to a read error. The rearrangement uses TRBV5-1 and TRBJ2-7; D may be TRBD2 (6 bases). Germline lookup yields CDR1 SGHRS and CDR2 YFSETQ. CDR3 length: 15 residues. The CDR3 nucleotides are TGTGCCAGCAGCGAACCGGGACTGAGCTCCTACGAGCAGTACTTC. This sequence encodes CASSEPGLSSYEQYF.

The chain combines TRBV30 with TRBJ2-7, with 8 bases identical to TRBD1. J lost 1 base, V lost 4 bases, and 6 bases had no gene match. The length of the CDR3 is 14 residues. Germline V CDR1 and CDR2: GTSNPN, SVGIG (reference sequence). CDR3 coding DNA: TGTGCCTGGACAGGGACAGGTTATTCCTACGAGCAGTACTTC. This translates into CAWTGTGYSYEQYF.

The CDR3 bases are TGTGCCAGCACCGTACCAGGATCAGGTGGCTACACCTTC. It encodes CASTVPGSGGYTF. The chain joins TRBV28 to TRBJ1-2; no reliable D call. CDR1 is MDHEN, CDR2 SYDVKM, per germline. The CDR3 is 13 residues long. Trimming removed 7 bases from V and 7 bases from J, with 16 bases in between.

The chain has TRBV2 and TRBJ2-6, with D tentatively TRBD2 (6 bases). Germline CDR1 and CDR2: SNHLY and FYNNEI. This CDR3 region has 15 residues. Trimming cost V 7 bases and J 4 bases, with 14 bases left between them. CDR3 in amino acids: CASIRGLTGANVLTF. The CDR3 nucleotides are TGTGCCAGCATCCGGGGGTTAACCGGGGCCAACGTCCTGACTTTC.

The J gene is TRBJ2-7, the V gene TRBV18, with unresolved D. The CDR3 consists of 13 residues. V was cut by 2 bases and J by 0 bases, with 5 bases left in between. CDR1 and CDR2 from the germline V gene are KGHSH and LQKENI. The CDR3: CASSPTPSYEQYF. In DNA form, the CDR3 reads TGTGCCAGCTCACCAACACCCTCCTACGAGCAGTACTTC.

J is TRBJ2-3 and V is TRBV6-1; 10 bases match TRBD2. The CDR3 contains 16 residues. Germline assignment: CDR1 MNHNS and CDR2 SASEGT. V shed 4 bases and J 2 bases; nucleotides not matched to a gene: 6. The CDR3 DNA follows: TGTGCCAGCAGTGGACAAGCGGGAGGGCTCACAGATACGCAGTATTTT. Residues: CASSGQAGGLTDTQYF.

This clone was found a few times. J is TRBJ1-1 and V is TRBV25-1, with unresolved D. Trimming pared 5 bases from V and 6 bases from J, leaving 19 bases between. This CDR3 is built from 15 residues. Germline assignment: CDR1 MGHDK and CDR2 SYGVNS. CDR3 sequence reads: CASSFGRGLTPEAFF. For the CDR3, the DNA is TGTGCCAGCAGTTTCGGCCGGGGTTTAACACCTGAAGCTTTCTTT. Together with reference TRBV25-1 and TRBJ1-1, the CDR3 gives the full variable domain: EADIYQTPRYLVIGTGKKITLECSQTMGHDKMYWYQQDPGMELHLIHYSYGVNSTEKGDLSSESTVSRIRTEHFPLTLESARPSHTSQYLCASSFGRGLTPEAFFGQGTRLTVV.